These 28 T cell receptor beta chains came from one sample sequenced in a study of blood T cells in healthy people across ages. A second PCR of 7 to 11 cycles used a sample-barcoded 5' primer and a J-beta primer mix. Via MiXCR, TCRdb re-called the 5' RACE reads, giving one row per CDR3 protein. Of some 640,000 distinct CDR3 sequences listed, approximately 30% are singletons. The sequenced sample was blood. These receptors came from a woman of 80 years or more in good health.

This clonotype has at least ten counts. The CDR3 DNA is TGTGCCAGCAGCCCTATAACCTCTGTCAGGGGGCGAGAGACCCAGTACTTC. Its translation is CASSPITSVRGRETQYF. The gene calls are TRBV28 and TRBJ2-5, with 8 positions matching TRBD1. CDR1 and CDR2 (germline): MDHEN, SYDVKM. This CDR3 region has 17 residues. V was clipped by 6 bases and J by 4 bases; unmatched bases: 16.

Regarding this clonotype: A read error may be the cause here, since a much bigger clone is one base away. The CDR3 reads CATRRQYSGNTIYF. Written as DNA, the CDR3 is TGTGCTACTAGGCGGCAGTACTCTGGAAACACCATATATTTT. The genes are TRBV6-5 and TRBJ1-3; D gene ambiguous. The CDR3 is 14 amino acids. CDR1 is MNHEY and CDR2 is SVGAGI in the germline V gene.

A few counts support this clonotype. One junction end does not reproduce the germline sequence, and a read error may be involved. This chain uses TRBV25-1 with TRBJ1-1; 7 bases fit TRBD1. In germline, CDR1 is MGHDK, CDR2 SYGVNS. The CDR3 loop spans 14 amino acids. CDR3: CASRETGRNAEAFF. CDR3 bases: TGTGCCAGCAGGGAGACAGGGCGGAACGCTGAAGCTTTCTTT.

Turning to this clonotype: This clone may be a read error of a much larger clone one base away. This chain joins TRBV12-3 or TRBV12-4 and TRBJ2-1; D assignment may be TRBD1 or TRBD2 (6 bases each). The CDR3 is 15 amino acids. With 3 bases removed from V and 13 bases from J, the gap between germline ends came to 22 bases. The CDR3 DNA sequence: TGTGCCAGCAGTTTCGGAGACGGAAGGGGGGAGACCCAGTTCTTC. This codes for CASSFGDGRGETQFF.

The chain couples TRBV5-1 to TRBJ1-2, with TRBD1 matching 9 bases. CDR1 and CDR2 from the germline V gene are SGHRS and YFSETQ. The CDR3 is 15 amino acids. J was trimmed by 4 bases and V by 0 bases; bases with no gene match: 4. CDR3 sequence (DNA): TGCGCCAGCAGCTTGGAGGACAGGGGAACCTATGGCTACACCTTC. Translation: CASSLEDRGTYGYTF.

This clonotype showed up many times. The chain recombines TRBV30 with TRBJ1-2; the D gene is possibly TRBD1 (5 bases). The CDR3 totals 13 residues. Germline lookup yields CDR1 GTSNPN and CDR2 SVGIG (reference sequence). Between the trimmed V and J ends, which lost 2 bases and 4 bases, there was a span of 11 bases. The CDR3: CAWSPPGVYGYTF. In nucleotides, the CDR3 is TGTGCCTGGAGTCCCCCGGGGGTCTATGGCTACACCTTC.

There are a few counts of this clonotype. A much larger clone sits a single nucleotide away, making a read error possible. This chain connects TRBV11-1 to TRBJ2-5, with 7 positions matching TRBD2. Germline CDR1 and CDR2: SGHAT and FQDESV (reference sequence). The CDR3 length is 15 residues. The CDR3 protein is CASSFYAGEQEAQYF. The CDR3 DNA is TGTGCCAGCAGCTTCTACGCGGGAGAACAAGAGGCCCAGTACTTC.

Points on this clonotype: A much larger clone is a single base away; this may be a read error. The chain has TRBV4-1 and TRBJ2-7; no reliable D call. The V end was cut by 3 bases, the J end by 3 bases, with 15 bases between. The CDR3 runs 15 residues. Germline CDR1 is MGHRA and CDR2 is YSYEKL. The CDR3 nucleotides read TGCGCCAGCAGCCAGGCACGGAACCTACGCTACGAGCAGTACTTC. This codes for CASSQARNLRYEQYF.

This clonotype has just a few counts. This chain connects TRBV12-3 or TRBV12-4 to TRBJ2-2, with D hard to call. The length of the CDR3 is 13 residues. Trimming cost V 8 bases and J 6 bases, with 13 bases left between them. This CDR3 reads CASGALMAGELFF. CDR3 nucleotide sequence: TGTGCCAGCGGAGCCTTGATGGCCGGGGAGCTGTTTTTT.

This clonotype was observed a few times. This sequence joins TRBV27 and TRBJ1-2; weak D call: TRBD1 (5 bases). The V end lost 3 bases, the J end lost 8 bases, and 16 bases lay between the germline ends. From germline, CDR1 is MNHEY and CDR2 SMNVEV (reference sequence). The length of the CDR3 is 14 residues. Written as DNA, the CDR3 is TGTGCCAGCAGTTTGTCAGGGCGGCTTTTGGGCTACACCTTC. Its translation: CASSLSGRLLGYTF.

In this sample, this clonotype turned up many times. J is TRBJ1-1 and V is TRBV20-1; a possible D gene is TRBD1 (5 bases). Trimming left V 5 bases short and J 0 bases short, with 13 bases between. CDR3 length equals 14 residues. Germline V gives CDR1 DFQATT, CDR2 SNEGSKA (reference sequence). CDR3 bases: TGCAGTGCTCCCCGGGGGGAGTTGAACACTGAAGCTTTCTTT. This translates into CSAPRGELNTEAFF.

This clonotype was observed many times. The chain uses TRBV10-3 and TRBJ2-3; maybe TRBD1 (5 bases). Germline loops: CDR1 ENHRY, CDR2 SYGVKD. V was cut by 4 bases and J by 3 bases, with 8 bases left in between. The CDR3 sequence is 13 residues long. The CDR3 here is CAISARGTDTQYF. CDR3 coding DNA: TGTGCCATCAGTGCTAGGGGAACAGATACGCAGTATTTT.

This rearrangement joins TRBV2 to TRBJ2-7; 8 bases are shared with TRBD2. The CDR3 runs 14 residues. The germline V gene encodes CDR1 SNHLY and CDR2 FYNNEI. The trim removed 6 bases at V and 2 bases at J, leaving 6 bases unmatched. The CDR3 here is CASRATSGPYEQYF. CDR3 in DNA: TGTGCCAGCAGAGCCACTAGCGGACCCTACGAGCAGTACTTC.

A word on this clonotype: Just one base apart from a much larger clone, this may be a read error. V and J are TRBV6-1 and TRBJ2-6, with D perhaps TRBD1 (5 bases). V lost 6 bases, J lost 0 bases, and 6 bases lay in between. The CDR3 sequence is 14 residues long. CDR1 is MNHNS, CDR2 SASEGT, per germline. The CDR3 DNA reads TGTGCCAGCAGGGACATCTCTGGGGCCAACGTCCTGACTTTC. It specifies CASRDISGANVLTF.

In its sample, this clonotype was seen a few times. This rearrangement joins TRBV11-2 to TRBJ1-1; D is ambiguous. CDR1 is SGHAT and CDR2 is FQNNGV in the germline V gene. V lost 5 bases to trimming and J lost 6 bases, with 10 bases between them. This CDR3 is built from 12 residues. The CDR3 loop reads CASSPHGAEAFF. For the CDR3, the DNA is TGTGCCAGCAGCCCCCATGGCGCTGAAGCTTTCTTT.

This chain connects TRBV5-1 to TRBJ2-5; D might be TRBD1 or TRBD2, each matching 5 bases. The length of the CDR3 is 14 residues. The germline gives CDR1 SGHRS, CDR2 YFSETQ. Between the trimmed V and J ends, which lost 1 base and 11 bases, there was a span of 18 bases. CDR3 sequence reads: CASSLPGPTGEQYF. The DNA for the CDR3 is TGCGCCAGCAGCTTGCCGGGACCCACTGGGGAGCAGTACTTC.

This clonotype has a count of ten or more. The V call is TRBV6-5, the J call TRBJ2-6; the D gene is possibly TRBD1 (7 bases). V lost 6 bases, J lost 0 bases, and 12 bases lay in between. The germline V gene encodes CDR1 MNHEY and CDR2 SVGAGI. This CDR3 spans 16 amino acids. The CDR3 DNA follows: TGTGCCAGCAGAACGGGGGACAGCTCTGGGGCCAACGTCCTGACTTTC. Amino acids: CASRTGDSSGANVLTF.

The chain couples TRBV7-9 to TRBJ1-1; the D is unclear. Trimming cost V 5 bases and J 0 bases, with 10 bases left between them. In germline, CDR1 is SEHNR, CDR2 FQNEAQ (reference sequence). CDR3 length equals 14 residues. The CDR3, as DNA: TGTGCCAGCAGCCGGCCCGCTATGAACACTGAAGCTTTCTTT. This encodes CASSRPAMNTEAFF.

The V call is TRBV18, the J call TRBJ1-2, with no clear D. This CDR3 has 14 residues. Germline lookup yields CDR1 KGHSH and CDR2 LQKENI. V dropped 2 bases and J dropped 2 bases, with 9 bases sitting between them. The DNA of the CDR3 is TGTGCCAGCTCACCAGATGAGGGAAACTATGGCTACACCTTC. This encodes CASSPDEGNYGYTF.

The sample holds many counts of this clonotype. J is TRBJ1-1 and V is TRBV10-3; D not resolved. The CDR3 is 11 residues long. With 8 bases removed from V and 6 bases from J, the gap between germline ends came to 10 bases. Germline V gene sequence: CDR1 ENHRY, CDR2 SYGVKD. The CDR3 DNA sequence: TGTGCCATCTCTCTTGGTGCTGAAGCTTTCTTT. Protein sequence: CAISLGAEAFF.

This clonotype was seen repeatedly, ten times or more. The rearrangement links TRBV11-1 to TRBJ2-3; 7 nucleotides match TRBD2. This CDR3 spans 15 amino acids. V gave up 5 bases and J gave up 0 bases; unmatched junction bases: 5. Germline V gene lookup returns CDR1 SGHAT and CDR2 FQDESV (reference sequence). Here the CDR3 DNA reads TGTGCCAGCAGCCACGGGGGGAGTAGCACAGATACGCAGTATTTT. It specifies CASSHGGSSTDTQYF.

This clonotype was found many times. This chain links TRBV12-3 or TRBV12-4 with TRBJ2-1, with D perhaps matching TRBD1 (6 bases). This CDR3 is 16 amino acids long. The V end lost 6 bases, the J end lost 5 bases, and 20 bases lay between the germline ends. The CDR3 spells CASRATGRFLHNEQFF. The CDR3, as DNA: TGTGCCAGCAGGGCAACAGGGCGATTTCTACACAATGAGCAGTTCTTC.

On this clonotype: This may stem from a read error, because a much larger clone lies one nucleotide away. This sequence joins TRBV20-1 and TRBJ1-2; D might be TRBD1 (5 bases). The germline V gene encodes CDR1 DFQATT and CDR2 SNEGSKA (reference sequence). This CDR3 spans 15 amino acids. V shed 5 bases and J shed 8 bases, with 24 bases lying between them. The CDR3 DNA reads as TGCAGTGCTCCTTGGATCGGGGGACCGGGGAACGGCTACACCTTC. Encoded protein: CSAPWIGGPGNGYTF.

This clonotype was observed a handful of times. CDR3 amino acids: CASRPGPSNYGYTF. The DNA of the CDR3 is TGTGCCAGCAGACCGGGACCATCCAACTATGGCTACACCTTC. This rearrangement joins TRBV6-1 to TRBJ1-2, with D possibly matching TRBD1 (5 bases). The length of the CDR3 is 14 residues. The germline CDR1 and CDR2 sequences are MNHNS and SASEGT. Trimming took off 6 bases at V and 2 bases at J, with 13 bases between the two ends.

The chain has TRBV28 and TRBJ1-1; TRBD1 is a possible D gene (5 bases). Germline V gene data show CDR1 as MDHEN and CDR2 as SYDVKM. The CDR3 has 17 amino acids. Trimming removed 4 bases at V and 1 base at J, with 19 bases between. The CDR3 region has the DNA TGTGCCAGCAGTTCCCCTGGGGACCCAACGGGGAACACTGAAGCTTTCTTT. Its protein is CASSSPGDPTGNTEAFF. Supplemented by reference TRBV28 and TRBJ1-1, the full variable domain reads DVKVTQSSRYLVKRTGEKVFLECVQDMDHENMFWYRQDPGLGLRLIYFSYDVKMKEKGDIPEGYSVSREKKERFSLILESASTNQTSMYLCASSSPGDPTGNTEAFFGQGTRLTVV.

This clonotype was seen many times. CDR3 residues: CSATTTGTGEAFF. The DNA for the CDR3 is TGCAGTGCTACGACGACCGGGACAGGGGAAGCTTTCTTT. This sequence joins TRBV20-1 and TRBJ1-1; TRBD1 matches 9 bases. Germline V gene lookup returns CDR1 DFQATT and CDR2 SNEGSKA (reference sequence). V dropped 4 bases and J dropped 8; count of bases not matched to a gene: 8. The CDR3 length is 13 residues.

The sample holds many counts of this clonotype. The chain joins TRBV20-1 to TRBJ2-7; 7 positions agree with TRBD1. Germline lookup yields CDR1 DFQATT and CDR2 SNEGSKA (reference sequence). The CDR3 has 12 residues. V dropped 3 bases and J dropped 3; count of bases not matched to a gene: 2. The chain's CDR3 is CSASRTGYEQYF. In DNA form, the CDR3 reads TGCAGTGCTAGTCGGACAGGCTACGAGCAGTACTTC.

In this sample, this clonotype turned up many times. The CDR3 region has the DNA TGTGCCAGCAGTTACTCGAGAGGGGCGCGGGCGGAGACCCAGTACTTC. Its protein product is CASSYSRGARAETQYF. The chain uses TRBV6-2 or TRBV6-3 and TRBJ2-5; D assignment may be TRBD1 or TRBD2 (5 bases each). The CDR3 sequence is 16 residues long. CDR1 and CDR2 (germline): MNHEY, SVGEGT. Trimming left V 0 bases short and J 5 bases short, with 16 bases between.